Each of the 26 T cell receptor beta chains below was sequenced from the same sample in a study of cytomegalovirus exposure and HLA in healthy donors. The PCR ran on 60 Vbeta and 13 Jbeta primers. Method: immunoSEQ multiplex PCR; TCRdb's copy keeps in-frame clones and lacks some. The data hold 120,000 or so clones, with around four fifths observed a single time. Sequencing input: PBMCs. Receptors originate from a man aged 25 to 40 in good health and CMV-seropositive.

The rearrangement uses TRBV6-1 and TRBJ2-3; tentatively, D is TRBD2 (5 bases). The germline gives CDR1 MNHNS, CDR2 SASEGT. The CDR3 loop spans 12 amino acids. The ends were cut back, 8 bases at V and 0 bases at J, with 6 bases in the middle. The CDR3 spells CASSGSTDTQYF. CDR3 bases: TGTGCCAGCTCGGGGAGCACAGATACGCAGTATTTT.

This clone was seen many times. This chain uses TRBV5-1 with TRBJ1-2, with a tentative D call TRBD1 (5 bases). The germline V and J ends were trimmed by 1 base and 0 bases, with 19 bases remaining between them. CDR1 is SGHRS and CDR2 is YFSETQ in the germline V gene. The CDR3 contains 18 residues. CDR3 loop: CASSLRWQGRVSNYGYTF. In DNA, the CDR3 is TGCGCCAGCAGCTTGAGATGGCAGGGAAGGGTTTCTAACTATGGCTACACCTTC.

V and J are TRBV5-1 and TRBJ2-3; D may be TRBD2 (6 bases). The CDR3 is 14 residues long. V shed 5 bases and J shed 1 base, with 11 bases lying between them. Germline V lookup: CDR1 SGHRS, CDR2 YFSETQ. The chain's CDR3 is CASSGGTRTDTQYF. The DNA for the CDR3 is TGCGCCAGCAGTGGCGGGACTCGCACAGATACGCAGTATTTT.

This clone was observed a handful of times. The rearrangement uses TRBV7-9 and TRBJ2-5, with a tentative D call TRBD2 (7 bases). There are 13 residues in the CDR3. Germline V gene sequence: CDR1 SEHNR, CDR2 FQNEAQ (reference sequence). Trimming stripped 6 bases from V and 5 bases from J, with 13 bases between. This CDR3 is CASSRGAGETQYF. CDR3 nucleotides: TGTGCCAGCAGTCGGGGGGCCGGCGAGACCCAGTACTTC.

The chain combines TRBV19 with TRBJ1-5, with D perhaps TRBD1 (5 bases). Per germline, CDR1 LNHDA and CDR2 SQIVND (reference sequence). The V and J ends lost 1 base and 0 bases respectively, with 13 bases between them. This CDR3 spans 17 amino acids. DNA of the CDR3: TGTGCCAGTAGTATAGTATCGGGGACTTATAGCAATCAGCCCCAGCATTTT. It is translated as CASSIVSGTYSNQPQHF.

The chain joins TRBV5-1 to TRBJ1-2, with 10 bases lining up with TRBD1. The CDR3 contains 15 residues. V was pared by 2 bases and J by 8 bases, with 9 bases of the junction left unmatched. Germline loops: CDR1 SGHRS, CDR2 YFSETQ. This CDR3 reads CASSFGDRGREGYTF. The CDR3 nucleotides are TGCGCCAGCAGCTTCGGGGACAGGGGACGGGAAGGCTACACCTTC.

This clone showed up just once. This chain joins TRBV4-2 and TRBJ1-5; perhaps TRBD1 as D (6 bases). V was trimmed by 0 bases and J by 7 bases, leaving 13 bases between them. Germline CDR1 is LGHNA and CDR2 is YNFKEQ. This CDR3 contains 15 residues. The CDR3 reads CASSQEGHRQQPQHF. The CDR3 coding sequence is TGTGCCAGCAGCCAAGAGGGACACCGCCAGCAGCCCCAGCATTTT.

The chain combines TRBV30 with TRBJ1-1; the D gene is possibly TRBD1 (6 bases). The CDR3 loop spans 14 amino acids. Germline CDR1 GTSNPN, CDR2 SVGIG (reference sequence). Between the trimmed V and J ends, which lost 3 bases and 0 bases, there was a span of 11 bases. The CDR3 bases are TGTGCCTGGAGAACAGGGAATATGAACACTGAAGCTTTCTTT. Its translation is CAWRTGNMNTEAFF.

This chain connects TRBV25-1 to TRBJ1-2; D ambiguous. CDR1 and CDR2 from the germline V gene are MGHDK and SYGVNS. The CDR3 consists of 13 residues. Trimming took off 1 base at V and 7 bases at J, with 10 bases between the two ends. The CDR3 sequence is CASSEFGGSGYTF. CDR3 coding DNA: TGTGCCAGCAGTGAATTCGGAGGTAGTGGCTACACCTTC.

V is TRBV6-1 and J is TRBJ2-7; 11 nucleotides match TRBD1. V was clipped by 5 bases and J by 3 bases; unmatched bases: 6. Per germline, CDR1 MNHNS and CDR2 SASEGT. This CDR3 comprises 15 residues. Here the CDR3 DNA reads TGTGCCAGCAGTCAGGACAGGGGGCATCTCTACGAGCAGTACTTC. This sequence encodes CASSQDRGHLYEQYF.

This clone was counted only a few times. The V call is TRBV6-5, the J call TRBJ2-7, with 7 bases that match TRBD1. CDR1 MNHEY and CDR2 SVGAGI come from the germline V gene. With 0 bases clipped from V and 4 bases from J, the junction kept 3 bases outside the gene matches. This CDR3 contains 14 residues. The CDR3 DNA reads TGTGCCAGCAGTTACTCGTTCAGGGGGTACGAGCAGTACTTC. Residues: CASSYSFRGYEQYF.

The rearrangement uses TRBV19 and TRBJ2-7; D uncertain. This CDR3 is built from 13 residues. The germline CDR1 and CDR2 sequences are LNHDA and SQIVND (reference sequence). Trimming cost V 0 bases and J 2 bases, with 5 bases left between them. The CDR3 loop reads CASSIDWPYEQYF. In DNA, the CDR3 is TGTGCCAGTAGTATAGATTGGCCCTACGAGCAGTACTTC.

The chain carries TRBV30 and TRBJ2-5; 11 bases match TRBD2. CDR1 is GTSNPN, CDR2 SVGIG, per germline (reference sequence). V was clipped by 5 bases and J by 4 bases; unmatched bases: 15. The length of the CDR3 is 17 residues. As DNA, the CDR3 is TGTGCCTGGCAAGAGGGAGTAGCGGGAGGGCTTGGAGAGACCCAGTACTTC. Amino acids: CAWQEGVAGGLGETQYF.

DNA of the CDR3: TGTGCCAGCATGCTAGCGGGAGGGTCAGATACGCAGTATTTT. It yields the protein CASMLAGGSDTQYF. This chain uses TRBV28 with TRBJ2-3; TRBD2 aligns across 12 bases. J was trimmed by 4 bases and V by 7 bases; bases with no gene match: 3. The CDR3 is 14 amino acids. Looked up from germline, CDR1 is MDHEN and CDR2 is SYDVKM. The full variable domain, completed using reference TRBV28 and TRBJ2-3, is DVKVTQSSRYLVKRTGEKVFLECVQDMDHENMFWYRQDPGLGLRLIYFSYDVKMKEKGDIPEGYSVSREKKERFSLILESASTNQTSMYLCASMLAGGSDTQYFGPGTRLTVL.

This chain connects TRBV29-1 to TRBJ2-7; D is unclear. The V and J ends lost 4 bases and 3 bases respectively, with 10 bases between them. Germline values: CDR1 SQVTM, CDR2 ANQGSEA. The CDR3 sequence is 12 residues long. The CDR3 nucleotides read TGCAGCGTTGTAACAATTTACTACGAGCAGTACTTC. Amino acid sequence: CSVVTIYYEQYF.

The V and J genes are TRBV11-2 and TRBJ2-1; TRBD2 might be the D (6 bases). The germline V and J ends were trimmed by 3 bases and 3 bases, with 12 bases remaining between them. Germline loops: CDR1 SGHAT, CDR2 FQNNGV. This CDR3 has 15 residues. CDR3 coding DNA: TGTGCCAGCAGCTTGGGGACTCAAATCTACAATGAGCAGTTCTTC. This encodes CASSLGTQIYNEQFF. The variable domain in full, with the rest retrieved from reference TRBV11-2 and TRBJ2-1, is EAGVAQSPRYKIIEKRQSVAFWCNPISGHATLYWYQQILGQGPKLLIQFQNNGVVDDSQLPKDRFSAERLKGVDSTLKIQPAKLEDSAVYLCASSLGTQIYNEQFFGPGTRLTVL.

This chain links TRBV10-3 with TRBJ2-7, with 7 bases identical to TRBD2. The CDR3 extends over 14 amino acids. CDR1 is ENHRY, CDR2 SYGVKD, per germline. V dropped 4 bases and J dropped 2; count of bases not matched to a gene: 5. The CDR3 sequence is CAISGAGYPYEQYF. CDR3 sequence (DNA): TGTGCCATCAGTGGAGCGGGATATCCCTACGAGCAGTACTTC.

The chain employs TRBV28 and TRBJ2-7, with D possibly TRBD2 on 6 matching bases. Trimming took 8 bases from V and 2 from J, leaving 10 bases between them. This CDR3 region has 12 residues. Germline V gene sequence: CDR1 MDHEN, CDR2 SYDVKM. The CDR3 spells CASGSSAYEQYF. CDR3 bases: TGTGCCAGCGGTTCTAGCGCCTACGAGCAGTACTTC.

The chain has TRBV4-2 and TRBJ2-4, with TRBD1 as a possible D gene (5 bases). The germline CDR1 and CDR2 sequences are LGHNA and YNFKEQ. The CDR3 sequence is 21 residues long. V dropped 1 base and J dropped 1 base, with 26 bases sitting between them. The CDR3 DNA follows: TGTGCCAGCAGCCAAGGTCTCCCGGCCCGCCTTAGACCAGGGGCCAAAAACATTCAGTACTTC. It encodes CASSQGLPARLRPGAKNIQYF.

CDR3 residues: CASSLTGGPWDTQYF. The CDR3 nucleotides are TGTGCCAGCAGTTTAACGGGAGGGCCGTGGGATACGCAGTATTTT. The chain uses TRBV27 and TRBJ2-3; 8 nucleotides line up with TRBD2. There are 15 residues in the CDR3. The V segment lost 2 bases and the J segment 6 bases; nucleotides outside the gene matches: 7. Germline lookup yields CDR1 MNHEY and CDR2 SMNVEV (reference sequence).

The chain has TRBV7-6 and TRBJ2-1, with TRBD1 as a possible D gene (6 bases). CDR1 and CDR2 from the germline V gene are SGHVS and FNYEAQ. The CDR3 sequence is 16 residues long. V lost 1 base, J lost 6 bases, and 16 bases lay in between. The CDR3 sequence is CASSLVIRETGNEQFF. In nucleotides, the CDR3 is TGTGCCAGCAGCTTAGTAATTAGGGAGACAGGCAATGAGCAGTTCTTC.

This clone was seen just once. The chain couples TRBV29-1 to TRBJ2-7, with D tentatively TRBD2 (6 bases). CDR3 length: 14 residues. Germline lookup yields CDR1 SQVTM and CDR2 ANQGSEA. V lost 4 bases to trimming and J lost 3 bases, with 16 bases between them. The CDR3, as DNA: TGCAGCGTTGGTTCCCGGTCGGGGGTCTACGAGCAGTACTTC. It codes for CSVGSRSGVYEQYF.

V and J are TRBV7-2 and TRBJ2-1; TRBD1 agrees at 8 bases. CDR3 size: 14 residues. The germline V gene has CDR1 SGHTA and CDR2 FQGNSA. The V gene end was trimmed by 3 bases and the J gene end by 12 bases; junction bases not matched to a gene: 10. This CDR3 reads CASSLGGWTGLQFF. The DNA for the CDR3 is TGTGCCAGCAGCTTGGGGGGATGGACAGGGTTGCAGTTCTTC.

This clone was observed once. This chain uses TRBV27 with TRBJ2-7; D is possibly TRBD2 (6 bases). This CDR3 contains 13 residues. V lost 5 bases and J 7 bases, leaving 15 bases between the germline ends. Germline V lookup: CDR1 MNHEY, CDR2 SMNVEV (reference sequence). The CDR3 DNA reads as TGTGCCAGCAGTGGCGGGACTTATTGGGAGCAGTACTTC. Amino acids: CASSGGTYWEQYF.

V and J are TRBV27 and TRBJ2-1; weak D call: TRBD1 (5 bases). This CDR3 is built from 12 residues. The ends were cut back, 6 bases at V and 9 bases at J, with 12 bases in the middle. Germline V gene sequence: CDR1 MNHEY, CDR2 SMNVEV (reference sequence). Here the CDR3 DNA reads TGTGCCAGCAGCCCCCGGACAAGTGAGCAGTTCTTC. It translates to CASSPRTSEQFF.

The genes are TRBV28 and TRBJ2-7; D not certain. CDR1 and CDR2 from the germline V gene are MDHEN and SYDVKM. The CDR3 sequence is 13 residues long. V gave up 3 bases and J gave up 2 bases, with 8 bases separating them. As DNA, the CDR3 is TGTGCCAGCAGTTTTCCAACTCCCTACGAGCAGTACTTC. As protein: CASSFPTPYEQYF.